These T cell receptor beta chains were read from a single sample in a study of control samples from healthy donors and cancer patients. Measured with immunoSEQ multiplex PCR; TCRdb has only the in-frame clones, and not every one. The sample yields 70,000 to 100,000 clones, around 90% seen once. Sequences were obtained from PBMCs. All receptors derive from a woman aged 55-75 years with head and neck cancer. The conserved cysteine and the conserved F or W are not part of the CDR3 here. A D gene is named only where the DNA matches it firmly. Some rows mark clone size as missing; the rest say once, few, many or name a class of expanded clone.

-	TRBJ1-1	-	TRBV7-2	11	ASSLVENTEAF
-	TRBJ2-2	-	TRBV5-4	14	ASSLESGANTGELF
-	TRBJ2-2	-	TRBV11-3	12	ASSPWPDTGELF
TRBD2	TRBJ2-1	-	TRBV11-2	14	ASSTRAGRGLYEQF
-	TRBJ2-1	few	TRBV15	12	ATSAETAYNEQF
-	TRBJ1-5	-	TRBV7-2	13	ASSLDGSNFQPQH
-	TRBJ2-2	-	TRBV30	12	AWSQGANTGELF
-	TRBJ2-6	-	TRBV15	13	ATSRSISGANVLT
TRBD2	TRBJ2-3	-	TRBV5-1	18	ASSLDPTLLAGGSTDTQY
-	TRBJ1-2	-	TRBV30	11	AWSKDTNYGYT
TRBD1	TRBJ2-7	-	TRBV7-8	13	ASSFTGTDNYEQY
-	TRBJ1-1	-	TRBV6-1	13	ASSEVTANSFPTF
-	TRBJ2-7	-	TRBV3-1/TRBV3-2	15	ASSQGGWLTLGFEQY
TRBD2	TRBJ2-3	once	TRBV7-2	16	ASSSPLQLAGGTDTQY
-	TRBJ2-5	-	TRBV27	12	ASSPRLGEETQY
-	TRBJ1-6	-	TRBV12-5	15	ASGLLRDHRGNSPLH
-	TRBJ2-7	-	TRBV16	12	ASSQSRGPYEQY
TRBD1	TRBJ2-7	once	TRBV18	12	ASSPTGDSYEQY
-	TRBJ1-2	few	TRBV2	8	ASQYHGYT
-	TRBJ2-5	many	TRBV12-2	17	ASRLGINPTDEIPATQY
TRBD2	TRBJ2-3	-	TRBV9	14	ASSGGTSRYTDTQY
TRBD2	TRBJ2-2	-	TRBV24-1	16	ATSGTLPGLGGTGELF
TRBD1	TRBJ2-7	-	TRBV5-1	14	ASSSDRTGGGYEQY
-	TRBJ1-3	-	TRBV30	12	AWRLQISGNTIY
-	TRBJ2-5	-	TRBV10-1	14	ASSESGGSGTETQY
-	TRBJ2-5	-	TRBV7-9	12	ASSSSRGGETQY
TRBD1	TRBJ1-4	-	TRBV19	11	ASGTGLNEKLF
TRBD2	TRBJ2-1	-	TRBV27	14	ASMIAGGINNNEQF
-	TRBJ2-1	-	TRBV7-8	13	ASSLSSHSRNEQF
-	TRBJ1-1	-	TRBV4-1	10	ASSQVGDEAF
TRBD1	TRBJ2-5	-	TRBV29-1	11	SGRDRVQETQY
-	TRBJ2-3	-	TRBV24-1	14	ATSDMPGSSTDTQY
TRBD1	TRBJ2-4	once	TRBV18	15	ASSPGTGGQAKNIQY
-	TRBJ1-4	-	TRBV5-1	12	ASSLGAPGEKLF
TRBD1	TRBJ2-2	-	TRBV29-1	13	SARTGGRNTGELF
TRBD2	TRBJ2-1	-	TRBV30	16	AWNGLAGGVSSYNEQF
-	TRBJ1-6	-	TRBV5-6	13	ASSLAGWGGSPLH
-	TRBJ2-3	-	TRBV18	12	ASSPRLGTDTQY
-	TRBJ1-6	once	TRBV5-6	13	ASSLGSRINSPLH
-	TRBJ1-1	-	TRBV19	13	ASSIARRKNTEAF
TRBD2	TRBJ2-2	-	TRBV2	13	ASGLAGGITGELF
TRBD2	TRBJ2-1	-	TRBV11-2	17	ASSKERTALAGRDNEQF
-	TRBJ1-1	-	TRBV3-1/TRBV3-2	11	ASSHSMNTEAF
TRBD1	TRBJ1-3	medium-sized	TRBV7-2	12	ASLTGNSGNTIY
TRBD2	TRBJ2-1	-	TRBV19	13	ASSVGAGVHNEQF